Included here is one T cell receptor beta chain sequence, with context. The data were obtained in a study of blood T cell repertoires in COVID-19. At the level of the study: The United States, Italy and Spain provided the acute and convalescent COVID-19 samples.

How the authors handled the data: By means of reference gene primer amplification, nucleated cell counts were estimated. Generated by immunoSEQ multiplex PCR, the TCRdb table keeps only in-frame clones and is missing some. That table gives V, J and clone size, and the DNA gave D and trimming. Counted here are about 220,000 clones, roughly 85% occurring once; the ten biggest clones make up about 4.8%. The CDR3 loop spans 16 amino acids. Germline CDR1 is PRHDT and CDR2 is FYEKMQ (reference sequence). V was pared by 3 bases and J by 5 bases, with 19 bases between. The sample taken for sequencing was PBMCs or T cells enriched from blood (not recorded which). The sequence came from a woman between 50 and 59 years old who had been exposed to COVID-19. The V call is TRBV13, the J call TRBJ1-1, with D perhaps matching TRBD1 (6 bases). The CDR3 DNA follows: TGTGCCAGCAGCTTTTACAGGGCTTTGGACCGGACTGAAGCTTTCTTT. Protein sequence: CASSFYRALDRTEAFF.